The entry that follows covers one T cell receptor beta chain sequence. Authors' data handling: For nucleated cells, counts were estimated from reference gene primer amplification. Generated by immunoSEQ multiplex PCR, the TCRdb table keeps only in-frame clones and is missing some. The V and J calls and clone size are taken from that table; D and trimming were inferred from the DNA. The sample holds about 89,000 clones, 75% to 90% seen once. The V end was cut by 6 bases, the J end by 3 bases, with 5 bases between. CDR1 is KGHDR and CDR2 is SFDVKD in the germline V gene. This CDR3 comprises 12 residues. The data were taken from a study of blood T cell repertoires in COVID-19. Turning to the study itself: The analysed material was cDNA or gDNA that came from T cells, B-cell-depleted T cells, or PBMCs.

This receptor was taken from an elderly woman with acute or convalescent COVID-19. The chain combines TRBV24-1 with TRBJ2-1; D is ambiguous. The specimen was peripheral blood. The CDR3 reads CATSTNYNEQFF. The CDR3 nucleotides read TGTGCCACCAGTACTAACTACAATGAGCAGTTCTTC.